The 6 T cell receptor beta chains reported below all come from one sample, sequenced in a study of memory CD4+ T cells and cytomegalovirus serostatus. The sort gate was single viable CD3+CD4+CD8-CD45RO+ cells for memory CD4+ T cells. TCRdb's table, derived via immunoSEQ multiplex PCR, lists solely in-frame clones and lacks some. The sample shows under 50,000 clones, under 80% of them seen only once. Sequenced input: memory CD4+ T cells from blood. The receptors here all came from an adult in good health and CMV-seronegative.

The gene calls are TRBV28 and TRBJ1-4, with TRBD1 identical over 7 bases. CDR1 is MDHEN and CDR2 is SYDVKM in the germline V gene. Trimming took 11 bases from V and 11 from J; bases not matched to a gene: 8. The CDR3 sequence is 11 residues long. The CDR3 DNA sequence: TGTGCCTCAGGGGGTCGGGGTAAACTGTTTTTT. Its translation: CASGGRGKLFF.

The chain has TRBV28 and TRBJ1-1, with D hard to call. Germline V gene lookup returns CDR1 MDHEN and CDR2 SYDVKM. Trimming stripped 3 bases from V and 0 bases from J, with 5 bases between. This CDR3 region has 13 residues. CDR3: CASSLNLNTEAFF. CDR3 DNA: TGTGCCAGCAGTTTGAATCTGAACACTGAAGCTTTCTTT.

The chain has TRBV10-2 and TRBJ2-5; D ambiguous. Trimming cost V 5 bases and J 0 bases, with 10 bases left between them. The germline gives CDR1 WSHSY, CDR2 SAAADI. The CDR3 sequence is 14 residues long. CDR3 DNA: TGCGCCAGCAGTTCTATGATGTACCAAGAGACCCAGTACTTC. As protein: CASSSMMYQETQYF.

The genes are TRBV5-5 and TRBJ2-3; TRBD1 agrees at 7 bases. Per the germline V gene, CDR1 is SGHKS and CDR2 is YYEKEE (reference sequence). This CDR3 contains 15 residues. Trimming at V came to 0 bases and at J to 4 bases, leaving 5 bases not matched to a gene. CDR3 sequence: CASSLGGGQSDTQYF. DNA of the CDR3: TGTGCCAGCAGCTTGGGAGGGGGCCAATCAGATACGCAGTATTTT.

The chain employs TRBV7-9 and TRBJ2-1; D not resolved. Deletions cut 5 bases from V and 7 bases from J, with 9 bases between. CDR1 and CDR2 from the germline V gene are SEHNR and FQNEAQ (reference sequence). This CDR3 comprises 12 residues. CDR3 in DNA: TGTGCCAGCAGCACAGAAAGAAATGAGCAGTTCTTC. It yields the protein CASSTERNEQFF.

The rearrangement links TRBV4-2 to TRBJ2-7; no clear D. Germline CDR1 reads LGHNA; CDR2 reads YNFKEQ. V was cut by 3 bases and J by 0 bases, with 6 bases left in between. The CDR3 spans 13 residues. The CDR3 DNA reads TGTGCCAGCAGCCATACACTCTCCTACGAGCAGTACTTC. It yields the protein CASSHTLSYEQYF.